Listed here is a single T cell receptor beta chain. Its matching antigen is unknown. Recent vaccinations or acute infections were absent in the healthy HIV-negative adult donors. This entry belongs to a study of shared clonotypes between healthy human individuals. Findings of the study overall: The rarefaction results pointed to incomplete sorted-subset sequencing despite large depth.

Germline V gives CDR1 SGHRS, CDR2 YFSETQ. This CDR3 has 15 residues. Trimming cost V 4 bases and J 6 bases; bases outside gene matches: 5. Profiled with immunoSEQ multiplex PCR; TCRdb holds only in-frame clones, not every one. The sample records more than 550,000 clones, 72% being singletons. This TCR was sampled from a woman aged 25 to 39 in good health. Sequenced material: memory CD4+ T cells sorted from blood. Subset of the sample: CD45RA-negative fraction. The chain employs TRBV5-1 and TRBJ2-2, with TRBD1 matching over 11 bases. The CDR3 DNA reads TGCGCCAGCAGCGGACAGGGGGCGCTTTCCGGGGAGCTGTTTTTT. Its protein product is CASSGQGALSGELFF.